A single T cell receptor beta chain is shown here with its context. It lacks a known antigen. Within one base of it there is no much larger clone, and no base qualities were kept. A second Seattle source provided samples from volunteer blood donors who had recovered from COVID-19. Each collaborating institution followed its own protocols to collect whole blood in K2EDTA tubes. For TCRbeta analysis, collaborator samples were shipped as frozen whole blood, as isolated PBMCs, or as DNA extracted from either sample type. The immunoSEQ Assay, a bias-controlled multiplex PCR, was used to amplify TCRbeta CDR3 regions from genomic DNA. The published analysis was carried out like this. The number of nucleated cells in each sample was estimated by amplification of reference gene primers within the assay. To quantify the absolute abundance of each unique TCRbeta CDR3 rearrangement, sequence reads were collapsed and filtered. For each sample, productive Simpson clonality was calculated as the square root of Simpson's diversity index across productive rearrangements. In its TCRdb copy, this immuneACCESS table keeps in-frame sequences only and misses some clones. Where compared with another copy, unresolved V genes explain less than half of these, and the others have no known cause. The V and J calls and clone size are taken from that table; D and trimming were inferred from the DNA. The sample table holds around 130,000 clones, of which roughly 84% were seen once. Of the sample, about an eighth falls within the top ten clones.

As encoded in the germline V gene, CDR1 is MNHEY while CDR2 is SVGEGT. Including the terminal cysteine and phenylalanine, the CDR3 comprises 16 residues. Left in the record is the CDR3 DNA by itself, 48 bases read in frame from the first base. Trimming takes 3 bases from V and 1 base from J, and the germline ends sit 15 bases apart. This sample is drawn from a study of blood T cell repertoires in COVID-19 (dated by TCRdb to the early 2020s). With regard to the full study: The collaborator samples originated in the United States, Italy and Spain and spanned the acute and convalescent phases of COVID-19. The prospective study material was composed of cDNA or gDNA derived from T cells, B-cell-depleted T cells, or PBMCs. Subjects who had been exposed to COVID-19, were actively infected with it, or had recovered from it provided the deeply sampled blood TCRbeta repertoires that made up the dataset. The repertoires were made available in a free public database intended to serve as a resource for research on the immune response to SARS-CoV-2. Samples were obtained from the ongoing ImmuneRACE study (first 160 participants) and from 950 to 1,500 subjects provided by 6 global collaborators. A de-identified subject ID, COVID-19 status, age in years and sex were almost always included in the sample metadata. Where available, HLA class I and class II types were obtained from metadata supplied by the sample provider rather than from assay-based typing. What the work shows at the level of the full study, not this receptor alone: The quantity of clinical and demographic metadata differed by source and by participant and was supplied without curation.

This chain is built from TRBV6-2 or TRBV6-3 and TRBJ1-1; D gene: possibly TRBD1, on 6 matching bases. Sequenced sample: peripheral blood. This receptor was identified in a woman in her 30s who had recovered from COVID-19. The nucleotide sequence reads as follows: TGTGCCAGCAGTTATATTCCCGGACAGCCGAACACTGAAGCTTTCTTT. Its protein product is CASSYIPGQPNTEAFF.